This record looks at one T cell receptor (beta chain) sequence and its context. Its antigen remains unknown. In germline, CDR1 is MNHEY, CDR2 SMNVEV (reference sequence). The CDR3 is made up of 17 amino acids. This entry is derived from a study of monozygotic twins with inflammatory bowel disease. The template-switching step introduced UMIs that carried a 6-nucleotide sample barcode. Following a re-call of the 5' RACE reads, TCRdb has one entry per CDR3 protein and lacks DNA. The sample features 150,000 to 200,000 distinct CDR3 sequences, with roughly 7.4% in its top ten. No sorting of T cells preceded isolation of total RNA from whole blood. Findings and limits, study-wide: Patients received differing immunosuppressive treatments, which may have added variability to their repertoires. Twin concordance left repertoire similarity unchanged, with limited power a possible explanation for this lack of difference.

The rearrangement joins TRBV27 to TRBJ1-5; TCRdb selects TRBD1, and the lack of DNA leaves this call unchecked. The sample comprised blood. This clonotype was obtained from a human donor with ulcerative colitis or Crohn's disease, or a healthy co-twin of an affected twin (not recorded which). CDR3 protein: CASSFMGRGDGNQPQHF.